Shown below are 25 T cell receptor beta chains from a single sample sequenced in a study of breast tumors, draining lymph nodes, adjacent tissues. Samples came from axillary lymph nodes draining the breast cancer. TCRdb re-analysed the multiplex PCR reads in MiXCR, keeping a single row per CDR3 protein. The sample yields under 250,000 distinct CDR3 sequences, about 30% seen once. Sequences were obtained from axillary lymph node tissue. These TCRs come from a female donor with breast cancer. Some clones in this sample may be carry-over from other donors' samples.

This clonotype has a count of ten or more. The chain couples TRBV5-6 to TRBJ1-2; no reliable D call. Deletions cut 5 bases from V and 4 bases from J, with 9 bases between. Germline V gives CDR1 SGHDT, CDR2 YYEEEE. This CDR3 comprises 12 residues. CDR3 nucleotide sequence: TGTGCCAGCAGAGCCTTTGGCTATGGCTACACCTTC. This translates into CASRAFGYGYTF. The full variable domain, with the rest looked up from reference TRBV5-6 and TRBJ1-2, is DAGVTQSPTHLIKTRGQQVTLRCSPKSGHDTVSWYQQALGQGPQFIFQYYEEEERQRGNFPDRFSGHQFPNYSSELNVNALLLGDSALYLCASRAFGYGYTFGSGTRLTVV.

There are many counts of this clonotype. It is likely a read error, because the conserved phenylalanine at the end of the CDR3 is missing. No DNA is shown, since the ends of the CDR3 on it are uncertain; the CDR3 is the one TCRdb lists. The CDR3 reads CASSSRVGHQVV. The chain carries TRBV7-2 and TRBJ2-1. The CDR3 adds up to 12 amino acids, both ends counted. Germline V gives CDR1 SGHTA, CDR2 FQGNSA.

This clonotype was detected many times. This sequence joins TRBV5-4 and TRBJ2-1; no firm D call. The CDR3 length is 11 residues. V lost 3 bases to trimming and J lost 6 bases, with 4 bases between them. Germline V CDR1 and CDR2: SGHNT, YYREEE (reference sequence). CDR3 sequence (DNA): TGTGCCAGCAGCTGGAGCAATGAGCAGTTCTTC. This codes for CASSWSNEQFF.

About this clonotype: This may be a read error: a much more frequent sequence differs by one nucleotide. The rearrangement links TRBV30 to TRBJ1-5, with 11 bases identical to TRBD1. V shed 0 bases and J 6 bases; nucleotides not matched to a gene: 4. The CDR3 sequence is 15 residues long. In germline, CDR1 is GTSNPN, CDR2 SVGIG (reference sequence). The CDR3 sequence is CAWSVGQGAFQPQHF. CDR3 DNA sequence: TGTGCCTGGAGTGTCGGACAGGGGGCCTTTCAGCCCCAGCATTTT.

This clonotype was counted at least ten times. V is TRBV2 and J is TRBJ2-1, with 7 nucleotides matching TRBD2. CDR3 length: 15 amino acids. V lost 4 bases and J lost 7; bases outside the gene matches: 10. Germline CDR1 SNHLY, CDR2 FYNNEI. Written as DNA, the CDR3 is TGTGCCAGCAGTGCGACCCGCGGGGGTTATAATGAGCAGTTCTTC. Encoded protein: CASSATRGGYNEQFF.

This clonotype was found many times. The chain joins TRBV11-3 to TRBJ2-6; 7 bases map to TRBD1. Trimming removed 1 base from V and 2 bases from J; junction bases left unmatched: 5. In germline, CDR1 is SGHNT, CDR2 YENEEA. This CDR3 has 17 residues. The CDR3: CASSLVGTVTGANVLTF. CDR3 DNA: TGTGCCAGCAGCTTAGTAGGGACAGTAACTGGGGCCAACGTCCTGACTTTC.

CDR3 DNA sequence: TGCAGTGCTCCCGGGACTAGCGGGAGGTCCCACGAGCAGTACTTC. This sequence encodes CSAPGTSGRSHEQYF. The genes are TRBV20-1 and TRBJ2-7; 15 nucleotides match TRBD2. Trimming cost V 5 bases and J 5 bases; bases outside gene matches: 7. This CDR3 is built from 15 residues. CDR1 and CDR2 from the germline V gene are DFQATT and SNEGSKA (reference sequence).

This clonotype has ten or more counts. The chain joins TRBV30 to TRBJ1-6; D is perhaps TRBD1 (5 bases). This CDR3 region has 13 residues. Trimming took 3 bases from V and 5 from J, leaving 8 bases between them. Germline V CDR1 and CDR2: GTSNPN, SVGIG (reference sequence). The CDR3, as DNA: TGTGCCTGGAGGGGGACGGATAATTCACCCCTCCACTTT. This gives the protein CAWRGTDNSPLHF.

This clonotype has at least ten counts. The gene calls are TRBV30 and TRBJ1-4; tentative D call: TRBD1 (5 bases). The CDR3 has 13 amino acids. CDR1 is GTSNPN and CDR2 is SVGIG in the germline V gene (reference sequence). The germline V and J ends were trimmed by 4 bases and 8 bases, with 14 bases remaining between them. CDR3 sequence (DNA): TGTGCCTGGATGGGTCAGGGAAGGGAAAAACTGTTTTTT. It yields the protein CAWMGQGREKLFF.

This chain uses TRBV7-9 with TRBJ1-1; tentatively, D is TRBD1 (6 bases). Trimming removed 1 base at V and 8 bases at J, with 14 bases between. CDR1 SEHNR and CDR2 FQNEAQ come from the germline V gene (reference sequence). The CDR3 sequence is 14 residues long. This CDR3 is CASSLVGTKGEAFF. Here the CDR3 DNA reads TGTGCCAGCAGCTTAGTTGGGACAAAAGGGGAAGCTTTCTTT.

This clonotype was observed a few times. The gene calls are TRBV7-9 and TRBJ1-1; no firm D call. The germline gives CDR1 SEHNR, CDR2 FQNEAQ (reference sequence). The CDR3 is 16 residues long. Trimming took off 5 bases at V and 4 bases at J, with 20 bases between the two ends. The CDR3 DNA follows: TGTGCCAGCAGCAACCCCGCCCCCCGGGAGGGCACTGAAGCTTTCTTT. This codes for CASSNPAPREGTEAFF.

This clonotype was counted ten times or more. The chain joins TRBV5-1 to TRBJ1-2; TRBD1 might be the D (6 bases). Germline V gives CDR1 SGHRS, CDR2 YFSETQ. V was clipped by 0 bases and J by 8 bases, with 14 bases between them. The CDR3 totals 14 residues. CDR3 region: CASSLGYRDDGYTF. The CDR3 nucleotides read TGCGCCAGCAGCTTGGGATACAGGGATGACGGCTACACCTTC.

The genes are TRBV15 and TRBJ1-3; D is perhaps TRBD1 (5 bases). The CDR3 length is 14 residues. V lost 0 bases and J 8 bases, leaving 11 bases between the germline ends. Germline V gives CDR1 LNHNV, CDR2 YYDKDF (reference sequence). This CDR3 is CATSRDDGGDTIYF. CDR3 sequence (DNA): TGTGCCACCAGCAGAGACGATGGGGGAGACACCATATATTTT.

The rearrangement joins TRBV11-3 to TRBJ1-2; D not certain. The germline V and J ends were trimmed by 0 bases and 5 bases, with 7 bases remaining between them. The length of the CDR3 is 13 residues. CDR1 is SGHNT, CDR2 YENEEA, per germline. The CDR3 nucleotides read TGTGCCAGCAGCTTAGAGGCAACTTATGGCTACACCTTC. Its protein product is CASSLEATYGYTF.

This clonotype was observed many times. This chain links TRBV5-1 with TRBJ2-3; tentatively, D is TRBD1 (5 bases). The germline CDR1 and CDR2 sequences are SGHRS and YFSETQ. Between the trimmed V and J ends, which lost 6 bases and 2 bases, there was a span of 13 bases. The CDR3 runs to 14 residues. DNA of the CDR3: TGCGCCAGCACGTTAGACAGCCCCACAGATACGCAGTATTTT. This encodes CASTLDSPTDTQYF.

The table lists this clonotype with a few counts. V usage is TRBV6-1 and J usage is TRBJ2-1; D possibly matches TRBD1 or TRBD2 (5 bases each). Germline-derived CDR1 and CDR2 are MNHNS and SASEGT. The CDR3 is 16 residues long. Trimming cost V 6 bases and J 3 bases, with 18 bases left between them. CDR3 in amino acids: CASRPSGTHRYNEQFF. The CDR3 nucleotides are TGTGCCAGCAGACCCTCCGGGACCCACCGCTACAATGAGCAGTTCTTC.

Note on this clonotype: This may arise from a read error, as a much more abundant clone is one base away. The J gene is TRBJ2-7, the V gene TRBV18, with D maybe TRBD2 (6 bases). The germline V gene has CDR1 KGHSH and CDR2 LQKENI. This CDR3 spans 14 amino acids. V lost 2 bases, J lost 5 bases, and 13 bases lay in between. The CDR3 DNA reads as TGTGCCAGCTCACCAGGGAGGACTGACCACGAGCAGTACTTC. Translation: CASSPGRTDHEQYF. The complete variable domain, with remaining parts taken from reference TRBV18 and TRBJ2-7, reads NAGVMQNPRHLVRRRGQEARLRCSPMKGHSHVYWYRQLPEEGLKFMVYLQKENIIDESGMPKERFSAEFPKEGPSILRIQQVVRGDSAAYFCASSPGRTDHEQYFGPGTRLTVT.

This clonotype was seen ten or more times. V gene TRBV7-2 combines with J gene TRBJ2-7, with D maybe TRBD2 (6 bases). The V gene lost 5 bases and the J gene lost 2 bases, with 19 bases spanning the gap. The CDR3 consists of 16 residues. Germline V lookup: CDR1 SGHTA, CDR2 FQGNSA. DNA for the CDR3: TGTGCCAGCAGCCCACCATTAGGAGGGGACCCCTACGAGCAGTACTTC. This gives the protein CASSPPLGGDPYEQYF.

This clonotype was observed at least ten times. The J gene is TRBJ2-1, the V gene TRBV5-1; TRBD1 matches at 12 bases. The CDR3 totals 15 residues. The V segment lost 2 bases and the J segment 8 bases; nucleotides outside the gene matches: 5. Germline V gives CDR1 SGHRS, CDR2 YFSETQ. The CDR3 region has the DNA TGCGCCAGCAGCTTCGGGGACAGGGGGCAGGATGAGCAGTTCTTC. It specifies CASSFGDRGQDEQFF.

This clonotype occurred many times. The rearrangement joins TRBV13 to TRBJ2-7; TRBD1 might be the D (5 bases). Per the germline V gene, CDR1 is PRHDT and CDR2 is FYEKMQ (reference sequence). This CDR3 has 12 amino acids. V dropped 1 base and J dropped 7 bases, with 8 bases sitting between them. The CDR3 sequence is CASSLEGLEQYF. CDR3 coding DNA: TGTGCCAGCAGCTTAGAGGGGTTAGAGCAGTACTTC.

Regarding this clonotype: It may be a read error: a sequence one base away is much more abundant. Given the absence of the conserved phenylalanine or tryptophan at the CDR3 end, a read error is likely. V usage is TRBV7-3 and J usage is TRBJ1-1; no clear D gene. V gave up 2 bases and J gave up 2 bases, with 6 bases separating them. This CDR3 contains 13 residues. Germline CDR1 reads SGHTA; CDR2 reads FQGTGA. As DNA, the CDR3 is TGTGCCAGCAGCTTACAGGCCAACACTGAAGCTTTCCTT. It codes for CASSLQANTEAFL.

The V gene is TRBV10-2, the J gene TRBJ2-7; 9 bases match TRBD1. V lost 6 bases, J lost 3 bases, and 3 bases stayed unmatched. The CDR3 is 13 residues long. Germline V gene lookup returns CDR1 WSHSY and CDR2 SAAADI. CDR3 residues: CASRMTGGYEQYF. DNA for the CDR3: TGCGCCAGCAGAATGACAGGGGGCTACGAGCAGTACTTC.

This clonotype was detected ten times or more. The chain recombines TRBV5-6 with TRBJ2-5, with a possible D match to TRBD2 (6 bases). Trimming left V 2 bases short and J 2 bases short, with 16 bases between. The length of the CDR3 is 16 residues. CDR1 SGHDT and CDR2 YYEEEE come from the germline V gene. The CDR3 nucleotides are TGTGCCAGCAGCTTTTGGAATAGCGGCCTTCAAGAGACCCAGTACTTC. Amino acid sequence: CASSFWNSGLQETQYF.

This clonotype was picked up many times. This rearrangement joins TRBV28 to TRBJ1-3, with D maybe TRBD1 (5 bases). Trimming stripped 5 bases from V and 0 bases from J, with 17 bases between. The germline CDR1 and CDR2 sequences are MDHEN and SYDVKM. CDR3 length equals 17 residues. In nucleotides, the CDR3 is TGTGCCAGCAGTCCCCAGGGCTCGGCTCTCTCTGGAAACACCATATATTTT. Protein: CASSPQGSALSGNTIYF.

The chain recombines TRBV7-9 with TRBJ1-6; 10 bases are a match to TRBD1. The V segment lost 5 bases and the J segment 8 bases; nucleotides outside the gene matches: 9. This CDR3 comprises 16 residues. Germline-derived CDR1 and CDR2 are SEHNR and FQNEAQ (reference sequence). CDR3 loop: CASSHPRGTGDSPLHF. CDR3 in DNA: TGTGCCAGCAGCCATCCTAGGGGGACAGGGGATTCACCCCTCCACTTT.